This T cell receptor beta chain was obtained from a study of blood T cell repertoires in COVID-19. Study summary: T cells, B-cell-depleted T cells, or PBMCs provided the cDNA or gDNA that served as material.

In the original processing: Scientists estimated how many nucleated cells there were by amplifying reference gene primers. Data came from immunoSEQ multiplex PCR; TCRdb stores just in-frame clones and leaves some out. V and J calls and clone size are copied from that table; D and trimming were computed from the DNA. The data show 200,000 to 300,000 clones, with 88% seen just once and less than 5% held by the top ten. V shed 2 bases and J shed 1 base, with 15 bases lying between them. CDR1 MNHEY and CDR2 SVGEGT come from the germline V gene. CDR3 length: 16 residues. The receptor was derived from a man in his sixties who had recovered from COVID-19. The chain links TRBV6-2 or TRBV6-3 to TRBJ2-7; D may be TRBD2 (6 bases). The specimen was peripheral blood. This chain's CDR3 is CASSYEFVGTSYEQYF. For the CDR3, the DNA is TGTGCCAGCAGTTACGAATTCGTCGGGACTTCCTACGAGCAGTACTTC.